The 21 T cell receptor beta chains given below trace back to one sample, sequenced in a study of molecular identifiers for immune sequencing clone quantification (dated by TCRdb to the late 2010s). To prepare the library, PCR was applied. The sequencer listed for this sample is NextSeq 500. TCRdb reprocessing: public reads trimmed at Q25 with fastp, clones called with MiXCR, in-frame beta chains kept. Every distinct CDR3 protein forms one entry, paired with its most common genes and DNA. The sample table contains about 320,000 distinct CDR3 sequences; only one count was recorded for roughly a quarter of them. 0.7% to 0.95% of the sample comes from the top ten. The sample taken for sequencing was naive CD8+ T cells from blood, with Jurkat cell RNA spiked in. The intended sense of this specimen's cell subset or site label: FACS-sorted CD8+CD4-CCR7+CD45RA+ naive T cells. These receptors originate from a human donor in good health. Some libraries in this study had Jurkat cell RNA spiked in.

Comments on this clonotype: Given the absence of the conserved phenylalanine or tryptophan at the CDR3 end, a read error is likely. J is TRBJ2-3 and V is TRBV4-1, with TRBD2 matching over 10 bases. With 2 bases clipped from V and 4 bases from J, the junction kept 3 bases outside the gene matches. This CDR3 contains 15 residues. The germline V gene has CDR1 MGHRA and CDR2 YSYEKL. CDR3 DNA: TGCGCCAGCAGCCAATCAAGCGGGGGGGCAGATACGCAGTATTCT. This translates into CASSQSSGGADTQYS.

This clonotype appeared many times. The rearrangement uses TRBV15 and TRBJ1-3; maybe TRBD1 (5 bases). Looked up from germline, CDR1 is LNHNV and CDR2 is YYDKDF (reference sequence). This CDR3 has 17 residues. Trimming left V 0 bases short and J 2 bases short, with 14 bases between. The CDR3 region has the DNA TGTGCCACCAGCAGAGATCTGGGGACCCCCACTGGAAACACCATATATTTT. Translation: CATSRDLGTPTGNTIYF.

CDR3 in DNA: TGTGCCAGCAGCTTGAGTAGCGGGGGGTACTCAGCCAAAAACATTCAGTACTTC. This gives the protein CASSLSSGGYSAKNIQYF. The V call is TRBV5-6, the J call TRBJ2-4; 10 positions match TRBD2. CDR1 and CDR2 (germline): SGHDT, YYEEEE. Germline trimming cut 1 base from V and 0 bases from J; bases unmatched to any gene: 7. The CDR3 covers 18 residues.

This clonotype was recorded at least ten times. This chain joins TRBV6-2 or TRBV6-3 and TRBJ2-3; tentatively, D is TRBD2 (5 bases). This CDR3 has 13 amino acids. V was pared by 6 bases and J by 5 bases, with 12 bases between. Per germline, CDR1 MNHEY and CDR2 SVGEGT. The CDR3 loop reads CASSLPAGDTQYF. For the CDR3, the DNA is TGTGCCAGCAGCCTTCCCGCGGGAGATACGCAGTATTTT.

V is TRBV7-6 and J is TRBJ1-1; 8 nucleotides match TRBD1. The CDR3 length is 16 residues. The germline V gene has CDR1 SGHVS and CDR2 FNYEAQ. J gave up 4 bases and V 6 bases, and 13 bases lay outside the gene matches. The CDR3 is CASSYGQGARGTEAFF. The CDR3 coding sequence is TGTGCCAGCAGTTACGGACAGGGAGCAAGGGGCACTGAAGCTTTCTTT.

A word on this clonotype: No conserved phenylalanine or tryptophan ends this CDR3, so it is likely a read error. The chain couples TRBV30 to TRBJ1-1, with D uncertain. V lost 5 bases and J 3 bases, leaving 13 bases between the germline ends. The CDR3 covers 13 residues. Germline V lookup: CDR1 GTSNPN, CDR2 SVGIG (reference sequence). The CDR3 reads CAWARTSYTEAFS. CDR3 DNA sequence: TGTGCCTGGGCCCGAACCTCATACACTGAAGCTTTCTCT.

Worth noting for this clonotype: One base away lies a much larger clone, so this may be a sequencing read error. The V call is TRBV28, the J call TRBJ2-3; the D is unclear. Deletions cut 4 bases from V and 4 bases from J, with 21 bases between. The CDR3 loop spans 17 amino acids. Germline V gene data show CDR1 as MDHEN and CDR2 as SYDVKM. The CDR3 is CASSSATRRILPDTQYF. In DNA form, the CDR3 reads TGTGCCAGCAGTTCTGCCACTCGGCGGATACTCCCAGATACGCAGTATTTT.

This clonotype was picked up many times. V is TRBV12-3 or TRBV12-4 and J is TRBJ2-3; D remains unclear. This CDR3 has 13 amino acids. V was trimmed by 3 bases and J by 2 bases, leaving 6 bases between them. The CDR3 DNA reads TGTGCCAGCAGTTTGCAGGCCACAGATACGCAGTATTTT. This gives the protein CASSLQATDTQYF.

Ten or more counts support this clonotype. The chain employs TRBV12-5 and TRBJ1-1; D ambiguous. The CDR3 extends over 16 amino acids. CDR1 is LGHNT, CDR2 FRNRAP, per germline. Trimming left V 6 bases short and J 0 bases short, with 17 bases between. In nucleotides, the CDR3 is TGTGCTAGTGGATCCGACGTAAACCCCATGAACACTGAAGCTTTCTTT. Amino acid sequence: CASGSDVNPMNTEAFF.

Points on this clonotype: A much larger clone is a single base away; this may be a read error. The chain recombines TRBV7-6 with TRBJ1-5; D perhaps matches TRBD1 (5 bases). The CDR3 is 16 residues long. The germline V and J ends were trimmed by 2 bases and 9 bases, with 20 bases remaining between them. Germline V CDR1 and CDR2: SGHVS, FNYEAQ. The CDR3 DNA reads TGTGCCAGCAGCTTAACCACAGGAGGGGTGGACCCGCCCCAGCATTTT. Translating gives CASSLTTGGVDPPQHF.

This chain joins TRBV3-1 and TRBJ2-2, with a tentative D call TRBD1 (6 bases). The CDR3 contains 15 residues. From germline, CDR1 is LGHDT and CDR2 YNNKEL (reference sequence). V lost 1 base and J lost 5, with 11 bases in between. The CDR3 DNA sequence: TGTGCCAGCAGCCAAGGGACAGCAAATACCGGGGAGCTGTTTTTT. It specifies CASSQGTANTGELFF.

In this sample, this clonotype turned up many times. The chain recombines TRBV7-6 with TRBJ2-2; D uncertain. The CDR3 contains 12 residues. Germline-derived CDR1 and CDR2 are SGHVS and FNYEAQ. With 5 bases removed from V and 5 bases from J, the gap between germline ends came to 6 bases. CDR3 nucleotide sequence: TGTGCCAGCAGCATATCTACCGGGGAGCTGTTTTTT. This encodes CASSISTGELFF. The variable domain in full, completed from reference TRBV7-6 and TRBJ2-2, reads GAGVSQSPRYKVTKRGQDVALRCDPISGHVSLYWYRQALGQGPEFLTYFNYEAQQDKSGLPNDRFSAERPEGSISTLTIQRTEQRDSAMYRCASSISTGELFFGEGSRLTVL.

This clonotype was observed a few times. V gene TRBV28 combines with J gene TRBJ2-3; 10 nucleotides agree with TRBD2. The germline gives CDR1 MDHEN, CDR2 SYDVKM. This CDR3 has 14 amino acids. V lost 10 bases and J lost 2; bases outside the gene matches: 6. As DNA, the CDR3 is TGTGCCACCAGACTAGCGGGCGTCACAGATACGCAGTATTTT. Translated: CATRLAGVTDTQYF.

This clonotype has a count of ten or more. The gene calls are TRBV5-6 and TRBJ2-6; D not certain. Germline CDR1 and CDR2: SGHDT and YYEEEE. V dropped 5 bases and J dropped 0 bases, with 18 bases sitting between them. The CDR3 spans 18 residues. The CDR3, as DNA: TGTGCCAGCAGGTTCATTAGGGCCCCCCTCTCTGGGGCCAACGTCCTGACTTTC. Protein sequence: CASRFIRAPLSGANVLTF.

The chain combines TRBV7-2 with TRBJ1-6; D perhaps matches TRBD1 (5 bases). From germline, CDR1 is SGHTA and CDR2 FQGNSA. Trimming removed 5 bases at V and 0 bases at J, with 11 bases between. The CDR3 is 16 amino acids. Here the CDR3 reads CASSTGHSSYNSPLHF. The CDR3 DNA is TGTGCCAGCAGCACCGGACACAGCTCCTATAATTCACCCCTCCACTTT.

This clonotype has ten or more counts. This CDR3 reads CASSSIQGIDSPLHF. Written as DNA, the CDR3 is TGTGCCAGCAGCTCTATACAGGGGATAGATTCACCCCTCCACTTT. The chain couples TRBV28 to TRBJ1-6, with TRBD1 identical over 7 bases. Germline-derived CDR1 and CDR2 are MDHEN and SYDVKM. This CDR3 has 15 residues. J gave up 8 bases and V 6 bases, and 10 bases lay outside the gene matches.

The chain employs TRBV9 and TRBJ2-2; TRBD2 matches 11 bases. CDR1 is SGDLS, CDR2 YYNGEE, per germline. The CDR3 has 18 residues. Trimming took 0 bases from V and 4 from J; bases not matched to a gene: 8. The CDR3 sequence: CASSVVPRLAGTTGELFF. The CDR3 DNA reads TGTGCCAGCAGCGTAGTACCCCGACTAGCGGGGACCACCGGGGAGCTGTTTTTT.

This clonotype has a handful of counts. The chain carries TRBV20-1 and TRBJ2-3; the D is unclear. Trimming shortened V by 1 base and J by 0 bases, and 17 bases separated the two germline ends. Germline V CDR1 and CDR2: DFQATT, SNEGSKA (reference sequence). CDR3 length equals 17 residues. The CDR3 is CSARGALGAQSTDTQYF. CDR3 bases: TGCAGTGCTAGAGGTGCTTTAGGAGCCCAAAGCACAGATACGCAGTATTTT.

This clonotype occurred many times. The rearrangement uses TRBV6-2 or TRBV6-3 and TRBJ1-1; no clear D. V dropped 11 bases and J dropped 0 bases, with 16 bases sitting between them. The CDR3 is 14 amino acids. Per the germline V gene, CDR1 is MNHEY and CDR2 is SVGEGT. The CDR3: CACLAALMNTEAFF. The CDR3 DNA follows: TGTGCCTGCTTGGCAGCCCTGATGAACACTGAAGCTTTCTTT.

This clonotype was observed a handful of times. CDR3: CAWSVINTEAFF. The CDR3 region has the DNA TGTGCCTGGAGTGTAATAAACACTGAAGCTTTCTTT. The chain couples TRBV30 to TRBJ1-1; D uncertain. The germline V gene has CDR1 GTSNPN and CDR2 SVGIG (reference sequence). The CDR3 is made up of 12 amino acids. Trimming cost V 0 bases and J 2 bases, with 4 bases left between them.

This clonotype was seen repeatedly, ten times or more. This sequence joins TRBV7-3 and TRBJ2-2; 7 bases line up with TRBD2. Germline V gene lookup returns CDR1 SGHTA and CDR2 FQGTGA. Unmatched junction bases numbered 10, after V lost 5 bases and J lost 1 base. The CDR3 consists of 17 residues. CDR3 region: CASSPTRSGWNTGELFF. In DNA, the CDR3 is TGTGCCAGCAGCCCCACCCGTAGCGGGTGGAACACCGGGGAGCTGTTTTTT.